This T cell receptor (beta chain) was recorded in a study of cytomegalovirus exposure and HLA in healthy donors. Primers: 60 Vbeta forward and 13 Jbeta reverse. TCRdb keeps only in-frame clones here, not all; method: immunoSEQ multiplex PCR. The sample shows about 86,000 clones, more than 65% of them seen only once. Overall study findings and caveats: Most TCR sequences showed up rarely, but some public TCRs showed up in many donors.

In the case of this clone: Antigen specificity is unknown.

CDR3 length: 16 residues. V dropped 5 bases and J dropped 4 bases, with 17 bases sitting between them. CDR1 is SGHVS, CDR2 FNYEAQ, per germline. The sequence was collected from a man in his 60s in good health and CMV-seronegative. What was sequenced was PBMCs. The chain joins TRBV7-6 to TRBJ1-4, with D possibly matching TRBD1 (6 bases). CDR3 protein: CASSQVGPTGNEKLFF. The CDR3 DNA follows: TGTGCCAGCAGCCAAGTAGGACCGACAGGTAATGAAAAACTGTTTTTT.